The subject of this entry is one T cell receptor (beta chain). Regions amplified from RNA transcripts were the TCR beta CDR3 regions. A set of HTBI primers served as the primers for a first-round RT-PCR of the TCR CDR3. Each CDR3 protein is one row after TCRdb ran MiXCR on the multiplex PCR reads. The sample has a few hundred thousand distinct CDR3 sequences, roughly 18% seen once. This record comes from a study of T cells in Graves' hyperthyroidism and ophthalmopathy. Researchers barred patients who had uncontrolled infection, other autoimmune disease, pregnancy or lactation. Unmatched junction bases numbered 10, after V lost 6 bases and J lost 2 bases. The germline V gene encodes CDR1 ENHRY and CDR2 SYGVKD. The CDR3 has 18 amino acids.

The chain recombines TRBV10-3 with TRBJ2-5; 15 nucleotides align to TRBD2. The sequence was collected from a man in his fifties or sixties with Graves' ophthalmopathy. Sequences were obtained from blood. In nucleotides, the CDR3 is TGTGCCATCAGCGGCGGGACTAGCGGGAGGAGTGGGCAAGAGACCCAGTACTTC. This translates into CAISGGTSGRSGQETQYF.